Presented here are 29 T cell receptor beta chains from one specimen sequenced in a study of post-analysis software for immune sequencing data. Study conclusions and caveats: Roughly 5 TRBV segments were significantly more frequent in patients than in controls. TRBV5-6, TRBV5-1 and TRBV20-1 were among these segments.

Built from TCR beta cDNA, the libraries had unique molecular identifiers in them. In TCRdb, the PCR reads were re-called with MiXCR into one record per CDR3 protein. Of hundreds of thousands of distinct CDR3 sequences in the sample, 25% to 30% are singletons; the top ten hold roughly 0.57%. What these receptors recognize is not known. Material for sequencing was blood. These receptors came from a girl aged 10 to 17 with multiple sclerosis.

The chain employs TRBV28 and TRBJ2-1; D gene unclear. V dropped 6 bases and J dropped 8 bases, with 11 bases sitting between them. The germline CDR1 and CDR2 sequences are MDHEN and SYDVKM. This CDR3 comprises 12 residues. The CDR3 DNA sequence: TGTGCCAGCAGACCCCAGTGGGATGAGCAGTTCTTC. This codes for CASRPQWDEQFF.

Remarks on this clonotype: A junction boundary mismatches the germline segment, possibly from a read error. The chain links TRBV20-1 to TRBJ1-2; D gene uncertain. CDR1 and CDR2 (germline): DFQATT, SNEGSKA (reference sequence). The CDR3 length is 12 residues. The CDR3 spells CRARFRIYGYTF. The CDR3, as DNA: TGCAGGGCTAGGTTCAGGATCTATGGCTACACCTTC.

This clonotype was observed a single time. The chain recombines TRBV6-1 with TRBJ2-7; D possibly corresponds to TRBD1 (5 bases). The CDR3 extends over 16 amino acids. Trimming cost V 2 bases and J 0 bases, with 14 bases left between them. Germline V gives CDR1 MNHNS, CDR2 SASEGT. This chain's CDR3 is CASSERGRSNSYEQYF. Here the CDR3 DNA reads TGTGCCAGCAGTGAAAGGGGCAGGTCCAACTCCTACGAGCAGTACTTC.

There are a few counts of this clonotype. The chain has TRBV5-1 and TRBJ1-1; D call uncertain. The germline V and J ends were trimmed by 6 bases and 0 bases, with 12 bases remaining between them. This CDR3 is built from 14 residues. CDR1 SGHRS and CDR2 YFSETQ come from the germline V gene. The CDR3 DNA reads as TGCGCCAGCACCACTAAAGAGATGAACACTGAAGCTTTCTTT. It translates to CASTTKEMNTEAFF.

This clonotype was counted only a few times. The V call is TRBV15, the J call TRBJ1-1; D is ambiguous. Trimming cost V 0 bases and J 1 base, with 9 bases left between them. Germline-derived CDR1 and CDR2 are LNHNV and YYDKDF (reference sequence). There are 15 residues in the CDR3. The CDR3 nucleotides read TGTGCCACCAGCAGAGATCTTCGGGCGAACACTGAAGCTTTCTTT. This encodes CATSRDLRANTEAFF.

The CDR3 reads CASSGATGQSPYEPYF. CDR3 nucleotide sequence: TGCGCCAGCAGTGGGGCCACGGGACAGAGTCCCTACGAGCCGTACTTC. The chain couples TRBV10-2 to TRBJ2-4; TRBD1 agrees at 7 bases. Germline-derived CDR1 and CDR2 are WSHSY and SAAADI. The J segment lost 15 bases and the V segment lost 4 bases, leaving 21 bases of the junction unmatched. The CDR3 is made up of 16 amino acids.

CDR3 nucleotide sequence: TGCGCCAGCAGCTTGGGACTAGCGGGAGAACTCTTTTACAATGAGCAGTTCTTC. It specifies CASSLGLAGELFYNEQFF. This chain joins TRBV5-1 and TRBJ2-1; 12 positions match TRBD2. Looked up from germline, CDR1 is SGHRS and CDR2 is YFSETQ. V shed 0 bases and J 4 bases; nucleotides not matched to a gene: 8. This CDR3 spans 18 amino acids.

Comment on this clonotype: A read error may be the cause here, since a much bigger clone is one base away. This chain links TRBV5-1 with TRBJ2-3; possibly TRBD1 or TRBD2 for D (5 bases each). Germline V gene sequence: CDR1 SGHRS, CDR2 YFSETQ. This CDR3 has 16 amino acids. V lost 0 bases and J lost 3, with 14 bases in between. The CDR3 sequence is CASSLASGPTTDTQYF. The CDR3 DNA reads as TGCGCCAGCAGCTTGGCCTCGGGACCCACAACAGATACGCAGTATTTT.

This clonotype was counted between two and nine times. Sequence at one end of the junction differs from germline and may be a read error. The chain couples TRBV29-1 to TRBJ2-4, with 8 bases aligning to TRBD1. This CDR3 is built from 14 residues. Germline assignment: CDR1 SQVTM and CDR2 ANQGSEA. The DNA of the CDR3 is TGCAGCGTTGAACCAGGACAGGGCAAAAACATTCGGTACTTC. Protein sequence: CSVEPGQGKNIRYF.

There are a few counts of this clonotype. The J gene is TRBJ2-4, the V gene TRBV18, with 7 bases aligning to TRBD2. The DNA end is more similar to TRBJ2-7, so the J call may be wrong. CDR3 length: 13 amino acids. Looked up from germline, CDR1 is KGHSH and CDR2 is LQKENI. For the CDR3, the DNA is TGTGCCACCAAAAACCAGGGAGGGCGCGAGCAGTACTTC. Translated, it gives CATKNQGGREQYF.

V gene TRBV10-3 combines with J gene TRBJ1-5; tentatively, D is TRBD1 (5 bases). Germline lookup yields CDR1 ENHRY and CDR2 SYGVKD. The CDR3 extends over 14 amino acids. V lost 10 bases and J 2 bases, leaving 15 bases between the germline ends. The CDR3 sequence: CATTSGDGNQPQHF. CDR3 sequence (DNA): TGTGCCACAACTTCGGGGGACGGCAATCAGCCCCAGCATTTT.

The chain joins TRBV6-1 to TRBJ1-4, with TRBD1 as a possible D gene (5 bases). V lost 7 bases, J lost 8 bases, and 17 bases lay in between. Germline V gives CDR1 MNHNS, CDR2 SASEGT. The CDR3 is 14 residues long. This CDR3 reads CASIPGRDREKLFF. The CDR3 coding sequence is TGTGCCAGCATCCCCGGCCGCGACAGAGAAAAACTGTTTTTT.

This rearrangement joins TRBV28 to TRBJ2-7; no definite D call. There are 12 residues in the CDR3. The germline CDR1 and CDR2 sequences are MDHEN and SYDVKM. Trimming removed 0 bases from V and 10 bases from J, with 10 bases in between. CDR3 sequence reads: CASSLWALGQYF. For the CDR3, the DNA is TGTGCCAGCAGTTTATGGGCCCTAGGCCAGTACTTC.

With respect to this clonotype: Germline is not matched at one junction end, which may reflect a read error. J is TRBJ1-2 and V is TRBV5-1; D is uncertain. Germline V CDR1 and CDR2: SGHRS, YFSETQ. The CDR3 contains 12 residues. The CDR3 reads CAGSLPDYGYTF. The CDR3 DNA reads as TGCGCCGGCAGCTTACCAGACTATGGCTACACCTTC.

The sample holds a few counts of this clonotype. The CDR3 region has the DNA TGTGCCAGCAGTGAAGAGTCGGCAGGAGGCTTTGAAGCTTTCTTT. Its translation is CASSEESAGGFEAFF. The chain is built from TRBV6-1 and TRBJ1-1; D unclear. CDR1 and CDR2 from the germline V gene are MNHNS and SASEGT. The CDR3 consists of 15 residues. V shed 1 base and J shed 7 bases, with 16 bases lying between them.

The chain carries TRBV5-7 and TRBJ2-7, with D unresolved. TRBV5-7 is flagged as an ORF with uncertain function. The V end was cut by 1 base, the J end by 6 bases, with 14 bases between. There are 14 residues in the CDR3. The CDR3 DNA reads as TGTGCCAGCAGCTTGACAGATCCACTACGCGAGCAGTACTTC. Its protein product is CASSLTDPLREQYF.

J is TRBJ2-6 and V is TRBV6-5, with 8 nucleotides matching TRBD1. CDR3 length: 19 residues. CDR1 and CDR2 from the germline V gene are MNHEY and SVGAGI. V was clipped by 6 bases and J by 0 bases; unmatched bases: 13. In DNA form, the CDR3 reads TGTGCCAGCAGACTCGCCCGGGGACAGGCAGTCTCTGGGGCCAACGTCCTGACTTTC. Translated: CASRLARGQAVSGANVLTF.

The chain joins TRBV7-2 to TRBJ1-2; D is possibly TRBD1 (5 bases). Germline V gene data show CDR1 as SGHTA and CDR2 as FQGNSA. V was pared by 0 bases and J by 2 bases, with 7 bases between. The CDR3 is 14 amino acids. The CDR3 is CASSLAGTNYGYTF. The DNA of the CDR3 is TGTGCCAGCAGCTTAGCGGGGACCAACTATGGCTACACCTTC. The complete variable domain, with remaining parts taken from reference TRBV7-2 and TRBJ1-2, reads GAGVSQSPSNKVTEKGKDVELRCDPISGHTALYWYRQSLGQGLEFLIYFQGNSAPDKSGLPSDRFSAERTGGSVSTLTIQRTQQEDSAVYLCASSLAGTNYGYTFGSGTRLTVV.

This clonotype was observed a handful of times. V gene TRBV21-1 combines with J gene TRBJ1-1. TRBV21-1 is listed as a pseudogene. The CDR3 consists of 12 residues. Here the CDR3 reads CASSREGYEAFF. DNA of the CDR3: TGTGCCAGCAGCCGGGAGGGATACGAAGCTTTCTTT.

This clonotype was counted a few times. The gene calls are TRBV6-2 or TRBV6-3 and TRBJ2-7; 8 positions match TRBD1. The CDR3 consists of 14 residues. Germline CDR1 MNHEY, CDR2 SVGEGT. Losses at the gene ends were 7 bases for V and 3 bases for J; bases not matched to a gene: 8. The CDR3 reads CASNPWDRSYEQYF. The CDR3 nucleotides read TGTGCCAGCAACCCTTGGGACAGGAGCTACGAGCAGTACTTC.

This chain connects TRBV20-1 to TRBJ1-1; weak D call: TRBD1 (5 bases). Germline V gene data show CDR1 as DFQATT and CDR2 as SNEGSKA (reference sequence). The CDR3 consists of 13 residues. Trimming removed 6 bases from V and 1 base from J, with 12 bases in between. The chain's CDR3 is CSAPLGANTEAFF. The CDR3 DNA sequence: TGCAGTGCACCGCTAGGGGCGAACACTGAAGCTTTCTTT.

This clonotype has only a few counts. The gene calls are TRBV29-1 and TRBJ2-1, with 10 nucleotides matching TRBD2. The CDR3 totals 16 residues. V was clipped by 1 base and J by 0 bases; unmatched bases: 3. Germline V gives CDR1 SQVTM, CDR2 ANQGSEA. The CDR3 sequence: CSVEVGLAISYNEQFF. The CDR3 nucleotides are TGCAGCGTTGAAGTGGGACTAGCGATCTCCTACAATGAGCAGTTCTTC.

This clonotype was observed a few times. The rearrangement uses TRBV7-2 and TRBJ2-7; D may be TRBD1 or TRBD2 (5 bases each). V lost 5 bases, J lost 2 bases, and 16 bases lay in between. The germline CDR1 and CDR2 sequences are SGHTA and FQGNSA. This CDR3 region has 15 residues. CDR3 DNA sequence: TGTGCCAGCAGCATTATTGGGACGGACCCCTACGAGCAGTACTTC. It codes for CASSIIGTDPYEQYF.

This clonotype has only one observation. The CDR3 DNA reads TGCGCCAGCAGCTTGGCCGGGACGGGAAAATTGTACGAGCAGTACTTC. As protein: CASSLAGTGKLYEQYF. V gene TRBV5-1 combines with J gene TRBJ2-7; D possibly matches TRBD1 or TRBD2 (5 bases each). The CDR3 consists of 16 residues. CDR1 SGHRS and CDR2 YFSETQ come from the germline V gene. V lost 0 bases, J lost 4 bases, and 17 bases lay in between.

V usage is TRBV7-2 and J usage is TRBJ2-7; perhaps TRBD2 as D (6 bases). Germline V gives CDR1 SGHTA, CDR2 FQGNSA. V lost 1 base, J lost 3 bases, and 10 bases lay in between. The CDR3 totals 14 residues. In nucleotides, the CDR3 is TGTGCCAGCAGCTTAGTGGAGGGGCACTACGAGCAGTACTTC. Translating gives CASSLVEGHYEQYF.

This clonotype was detected many times. The chain uses TRBV12-3 or TRBV12-4 and TRBJ2-3, with D perhaps being TRBD1 or TRBD2 (5 bases each). V shed 3 bases and J shed 4 bases, with 11 bases lying between them. The CDR3 covers 14 residues. The CDR3 sequence: CASSFGGGSDTQYF. CDR3 nucleotide sequence: TGTGCCAGCAGTTTTGGGGGTGGGTCAGATACGCAGTATTTT.

This clonotype was picked up a small number of times. The gene calls are TRBV27 and TRBJ2-5, with D unresolved. V was pared by 5 bases and J by 5 bases, with 12 bases between. This CDR3 is 13 amino acids long. Per the germline V gene, CDR1 is MNHEY and CDR2 is SMNVEV (reference sequence). The CDR3 sequence is CASSGLPTETQYF. CDR3 coding DNA: TGTGCCAGCAGTGGCTTACCCACGGAGACCCAGTACTTC.

There are many counts of this clonotype. The chain recombines TRBV12-3 or TRBV12-4 with TRBJ1-6; no clear D gene. V was shortened by 3 bases and J by 8 bases, with 11 bases between the two germline ends. The CDR3 is made up of 14 amino acids. The chain's CDR3 is CASSFDGFDSPLHF. CDR3 DNA sequence: TGTGCCAGCAGTTTTGACGGATTCGATTCACCCCTCCACTTT.

V and J are TRBV7-9 and TRBJ2-1, with D possibly being TRBD1 or TRBD2 (5 bases each). From germline, CDR1 is SEHNR and CDR2 FQNEAQ (reference sequence). Trimming took off 4 bases at V and 2 bases at J, with 12 bases between the two ends. The CDR3 length is 15 residues. CDR3 sequence reads: CASSSGTDPYNEQFF. The CDR3 region has the DNA TGTGCCAGCAGCTCCGGGACCGACCCCTACAATGAGCAGTTCTTC.